The clone carrying this T cell receptor beta chain appeared many times. What it recognizes is unknown. Germline CDR1 MNHEY, CDR2 SVGEGT. V trimming: 6 bases; J trimming: 6 bases; junction bases outside the gene matches: 5. The CDR3 contains 15 residues. The sample comes from a study of T cells in Graves' hyperthyroidism and ophthalmopathy. Study at large: Blood was drawn when the patient was first diagnosed and still untreated.

Diagnostic decisions used clinical symptoms, serum thyroxine and TRAb, thyroid ultrasound and orbital computed tomography. Fresh peripheral blood, around 11 ml of it, supplied the PBMCs. Points from the study as a whole: Ophthalmopathy was separated from stable hyperthyroidism by a 13 V-J model.

Amplification of TCR beta CDR3 regions used RNA as the template. Researchers ran a first-round RT-PCR on the TCR CDR3 using the HTBI primer set. TCRdb reanalysed the multiplex PCR reads using MiXCR and keeps one entry per CDR3 protein. The sample yields about 600,000 distinct CDR3 sequences, 13% to 15% seen once. The sample taken for sequencing was blood. The sequence derives from a woman aged 45-65 years with Graves' ophthalmopathy. The chain combines TRBV6-2 or TRBV6-3 with TRBJ2-1; 13 bases align to TRBD2. The CDR3 region has the DNA TGTGCCAGCAGGAGACTAGCGGGAGGATCCAATGAGCAGTTCTTC. Translating gives CASRRLAGGSNEQFF.